This T cell receptor beta chain was retrieved from a study of CD8 T cell repertoires and HIV-1 epitope variants. Germline CDR1 and CDR2: LNHDA and SQIVND (reference sequence). This CDR3 contains 15 residues. Trimming removed 3 bases from V and 6 bases from J, with 15 bases in between. Using immunoSEQ multiplex PCR, the repertoire was profiled, and TCRdb retains in-frame clones only, with some absent. Seen here are about 5,600 clones, about 66% observed once, and the top ten hold roughly two fifths. Points on this clone: The antigen remains unidentified.

The specimen sequenced was cultured CD8+ T cells derived from PBMCs. The V gene is TRBV19, the J gene TRBJ1-5; D is unclear. This sequence was found in a male donor with HIV. The CDR3 DNA is TGTGCCAGTAGTATCCGGGCCCCAGATCTTCAGCCCCAGCATTTT. Translated, it gives CASSIRAPDLQPQHF.